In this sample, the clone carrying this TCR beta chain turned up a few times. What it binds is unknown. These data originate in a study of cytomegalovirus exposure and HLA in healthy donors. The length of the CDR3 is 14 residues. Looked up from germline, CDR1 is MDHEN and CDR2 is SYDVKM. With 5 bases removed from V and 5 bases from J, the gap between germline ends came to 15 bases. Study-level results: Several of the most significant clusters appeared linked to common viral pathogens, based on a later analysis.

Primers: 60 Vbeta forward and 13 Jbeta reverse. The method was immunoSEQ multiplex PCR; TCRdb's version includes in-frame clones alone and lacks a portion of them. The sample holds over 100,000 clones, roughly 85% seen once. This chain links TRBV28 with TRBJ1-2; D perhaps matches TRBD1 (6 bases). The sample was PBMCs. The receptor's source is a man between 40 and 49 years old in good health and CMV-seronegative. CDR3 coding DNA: TGTGCCAGCAGTACGCGGACAGCTACTTATGGCTACACCTTC. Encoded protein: CASSTRTATYGYTF.